This T cell receptor (beta chain) derives from a study of response to subunit inactivated influenza vaccine. Comment on this clonotype: Its matching antigen is unknown.

TCRdb re-called the RT-PCR reads with MiXCR, one entry per CDR3 protein. The sample lists roughly 570,000 distinct CDR3 sequences; around 13% were seen once. Whole-study findings and limits: Few additional T cells are recruited per seasonal influenza vaccination, authors suggested.

The CDR3 runs 13 residues. Looked up from germline, CDR1 is SGHKS and CDR2 is YYEKEE (reference sequence). The germline V and J ends were trimmed by 2 bases and 3 bases, with 9 bases remaining between them. The chain carries TRBV5-5 and TRBJ2-7; D might be TRBD1 (5 bases). This TCR was recovered from a man aged 45-65 years who received an inactivated influenza vaccine. The specimen comprised PBMCs from blood, sampled 11 to 12 days after vaccination. CDR3 sequence reads: CASSFWQGYEQYF. The CDR3, as DNA: TGTGCCAGCAGCTTTTGGCAGGGCTACGAGCAGTACTTC.